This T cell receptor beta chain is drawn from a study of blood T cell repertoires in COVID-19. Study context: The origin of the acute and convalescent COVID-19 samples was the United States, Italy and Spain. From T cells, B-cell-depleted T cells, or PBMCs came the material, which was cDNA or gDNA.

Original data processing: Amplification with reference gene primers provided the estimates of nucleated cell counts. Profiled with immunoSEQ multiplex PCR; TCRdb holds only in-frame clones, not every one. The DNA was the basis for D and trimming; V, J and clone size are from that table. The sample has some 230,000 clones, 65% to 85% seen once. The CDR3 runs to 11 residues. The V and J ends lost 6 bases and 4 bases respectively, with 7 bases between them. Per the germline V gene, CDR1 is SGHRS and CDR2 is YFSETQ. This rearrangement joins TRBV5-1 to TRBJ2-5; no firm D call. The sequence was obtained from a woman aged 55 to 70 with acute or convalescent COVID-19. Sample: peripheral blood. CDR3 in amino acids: CASTERETQYF. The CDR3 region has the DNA TGCGCCAGCACAGAGCGAGAGACCCAGTACTTC.